This T cell receptor beta chain is from a study of OX40 agonist ivuxolimab in advanced cancers. Describing the broader study: Ivuxolimab was a fully human IgG2 agonistic monoclonal antibody targeting the costimulatory receptor OX40 (CD134). Intravenous ivuxolimab was administered to patients every 2 weeks at six dose levels: 0.01, 0.1, 0.3, 1.5, 3 and 10 mg/kg. Of the approximately 50 patients in dose escalation, 19 had hepatocellular carcinoma, around 15 had melanoma, 9 had renal cell carcinoma and 9 had head and neck cancer. A male proportion of around 80% and a mean age of roughly 55 years, ranging from about 23 to 90, were recorded for the dose-escalation cohort. Prior anti-PD-1, anti-PD-L1 or anti-CTLA-4 therapy was permitted, and checkpoint inhibitors had been received by roughly 42% of dose-escalation patients. Three dose-escalation patients achieved partial responses, one with hepatocellular carcinoma and two with cutaneous melanoma. The purpose of peripheral TCRbeta sequencing was to test whether ivuxolimab changed TCR sequence diversity and led to clonal T-cell expansion. The monotherapy dose-escalation portion (N ≈ 55 patients) of the phase I ivuxolimab trial is reported in the paper.

Genomic DNA was isolated from the sorted cells so that the TCRbeta CDR3 region could be sequenced. The immunoSEQ Assay was used for sequencing of TCRbeta CDR3 regions. Drawn from immuneACCESS, this table holds only the in-frame rearrangements with V and J called that TCRdb kept. Clones are partly lost; checked studies trace under half to an unresolved V gene and leave the rest unexplained. A total of approximately 73,000 clones appear in this sample, about 90% of them only once. Approximately 1.3% of the sample is held by the ten biggest clonotypes. With regard to this clone: What this receptor recognizes is not known. It has no much larger one-base neighbor in the sample; base qualities were not kept.

From the cysteine through the phenylalanine, the CDR3 covers 13 amino acids. Only CDR3 DNA is held: 39 bases, read in frame from base 1. The germline V gene encodes CDR1 SGHDT and CDR2 YYEEEE. The junction shows trimming of 4 bases on V and 6 bases on J, plus 13 bases between the germline ends. What the research found in general, with its limitations: Low levels of normalized T-cell clonal expansion were also seen in some patients who did not respond. Clonal expansion of both CD4+ and CD8+ blood T cells was observed from baseline to week 6 at doses 0.1 to 3.0 mg/kg. After ivuxolimab, CD8+ T cells had more expanded clones than CD4+ T cells on average. Antigen specificity was not determined for the clonally expanded peripheral T cells. In partial responders in the 0.1-3.0 mg/kg groups, normalized peripheral clonal expansion was found to be among the lowest, especially among CD8+ T cells.

Patients with autoimmune disease history or receiving systemic immunosuppression were excluded from the trial. Peripheral blood for TCR sequencing was drawn from every dose cohort at baseline, at cycle 4 day 1 and at cycle 7 day 1. Samples came from an open-label, multicenter, first-in-human phase I dose-escalation trial of ivuxolimab. Adults with locally advanced or metastatic head and neck squamous cell, hepatocellular, melanoma or renal cell carcinoma were enrolled in the trial. Before TCR sequencing, CD4+ T cells and CD8+ T cells were sorted from peripheral blood as separate populations. The sequence is built from TRBV5-6 and TRBJ1-1; the D gene is unclear. The source of this sequence is an adult with an advanced solid tumor such as melanoma, head and neck, liver or kidney cancer. Sequenced here: CD4+ or CD8+ T cells sorted from blood, sampled in a trial of the OX40 agonist ivuxolimab. The CDR3 is CASSLARGPEAFF. The nucleotides are TGTGCCAGCAGCCTGGCGAGAGGCCCTGAAGCTTTCTTT.